This T cell receptor beta chain was sequenced for a study of shared clonotypes between healthy human individuals (dated by TCRdb to about 2020). In the study overall: Two women and a few men aged 18 to 49 years were included in the cohort. For each donor, CD4 naive and CD4 memory were each given three plates, CD8 naive was given two plates, and CD8 memory was given one plate. The study deeply sequenced blood TCR repertoires of five healthy adults to estimate repertoire size and the extent of clonotype sharing between individuals. To increase sequencing depth and limit assay-specific biases, different laboratories used diverse techniques to prepare libraries and sequence TCR repertoires. Between about 0.85 and 10 billion PBMCs per donor were obtained by leukapheresis.

From its cysteine to its phenylalanine, the CDR3 spans 14 amino acids. Here the CDR3 DNA is all that survives: 42 bases in frame from base 1. V and J lose 4 bases and 6 bases, and a span of 16 bases separates them. CDR1 MNHEY and CDR2 SVGAGI were looked up in the germline V gene. Healthy HIV-negative adults with no recently reported acute infections or vaccinations were included as donors. All donors were Caucasian adults living in Nashville, Tennessee, USA. CD4+ T cells were enriched through magnetic negative selection, after which naive cells were positively selected on CD45RA and the remaining negative fraction served as the memory subset. After blood collection by leukapheresis, PBMCs were isolated using Ficoll-Histopaque density gradient centrifugation and then cryopreserved in the vapor phase of liquid nitrogen. Purity and quantity of every magnetically sorted T cell population were checked by analytical flow cytometry. Genomic DNA was isolated from every sorted fraction and measured by UV absorbance on a Nanodrop 2000c.

Note on this clone: It lacks a known antigen. Per-base qualities were not stored, and no clone one base away is much larger.

Using the deep immunoSEQ assay, multiplex PCR amplified TCR CDR3 regions from genomic DNA. Genomic DNA extracted from each cell subset was distributed evenly over all wells of several immunoSEQ 96-well plates, and each plate served as one replicate. For sorted subsets, each replicate PCR was loaded with approximately 0.2 ug genomic DNA, equivalent to 30,000 to 35,000 T cell genomes. The purified libraries were quantified using a Qubit 3.0 fluorometer, sized with a Bioanalyzer 2100, and then quantified again using the KAPA Library Quantification kit. A separate single-read 150-cycle Illumina NextSeq 550 flow cell was used to sequence each immunoSEQ 96-well plate. Per the source publication's procedure: Because the immunoSEQ output included only junctional sequences and no quality scores, the filtering could not be the same as the filtering used for full-length reads. To assign V/J genes and CDR3, sequences were annotated against IMGT germline references using PyIR, a Python wrapper for IgBLAST v1.9. Reads were removed for weak V/J assignments (E-value above 1e-6), missing CDR3, stop codons, out-of-frame junctions, or ambiguous translated residues. V3J clonotypes were defined as sequences sharing an identical inferred V gene, J gene, and CDR3 amino acid sequence. Percentage overlap between repertoires was calculated by dividing the number of shared unique clonotypes by the size of the smaller repertoire. Three approaches were used to assess repertoire richness: RTK rarefaction, the Chao1 estimator, and Recon v2.1 estimates of unobserved clonotypes. Generation probabilities were computed with OLGA for all TCRbeta clonotypes obtained by the gDNA method from a handful of donors. In its TCRdb copy, this immuneACCESS table keeps in-frame sequences only and misses some clones. Where compared with another copy, unresolved V genes explain less than half of these, and the others have no known cause. V, J and clone size derive from that table, while D and trimming were established from the DNA sequence. This sample comprises more than 400,000 clones, 90% to 96% of them detected only once. The top ten hold about 0.06% of the sample.

What the research found in general, with its limitations: Compared with non-shared clonotypes, clonotypes shared by all four sorted-subset donors had higher generation probabilities. Sampling was limited to blood, and TCR repertoires in tissue likely differ from TCR repertoires in blood. Incomplete sequencing was indicated by rarefaction of sorted-subset datasets, despite the large sequencing depth. Pairwise subsampling indicated that sequencing depth was expected to affect the degree of clonotype sharing among donors. Estimated clonotype richness was generally larger for naive than for memory subsets. Because the study included only a small number of donors, the genetic and exposure-history diversity represented was limited. Sharing across a few donors was observed for around 4.8% of naive CD4, 3.5% of naive CD8, roughly 2.3% of memory CD4, and approximately 0.41% of memory CD8 clonotypes.

The rearranged chain carries TRBV6-5 and TRBJ2-7, with no confidently assigned D gene. The specimen was naive CD4+ T cells sorted from blood. The cell subset or site label corresponds to: CD45RA+ positively selected. The source of this sequence is a woman under 40 in good health. For the CDR3, the sequence is CASSFNLDPPEQYF. The DNA sequence follows: TGTGCCAGCAGTTTTAACCTCGACCCGCCCGAGCAGTACTTC.